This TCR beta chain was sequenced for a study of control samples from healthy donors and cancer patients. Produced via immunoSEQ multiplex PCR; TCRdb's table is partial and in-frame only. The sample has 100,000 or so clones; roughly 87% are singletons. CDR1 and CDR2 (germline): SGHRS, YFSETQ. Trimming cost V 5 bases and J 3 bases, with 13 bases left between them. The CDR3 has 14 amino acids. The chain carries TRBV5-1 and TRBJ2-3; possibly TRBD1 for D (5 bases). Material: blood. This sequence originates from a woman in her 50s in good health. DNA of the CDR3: TGCGCCAGCAGGCCCCAGCAGGGTACAGATACGCAGTATTTT. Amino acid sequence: CASRPQQGTDTQYF. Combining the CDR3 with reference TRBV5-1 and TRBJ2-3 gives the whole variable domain KAGVTQTPRYLIKTRGQQVTLSCSPISGHRSVSWYQQTPGQGLQFLFEYFSETQRNKGNFPGRFSGRQFSNSRSEMNVSTLELGDSALYLCASRPQQGTDTQYFGPGTRLTVL.